One T cell receptor (beta chain) is described in this entry. A much larger clone differs by one base, so this may be a read error. Germline V CDR1 and CDR2: SEHNR, FQNEAQ (reference sequence). J was trimmed by 6 bases and V by 3 bases; bases with no gene match: 1. CDR3 length equals 14 residues. The data were taken from a study of shared clonotypes between healthy human individuals. Donors were healthy HIV-negative adults without recently reported acute infections or vaccinations. There were only Caucasian adults among the donors, and all lived in Nashville, Tennessee. Assay execution took place at the deep level. Around 30,000 T cell genomes (about 300 ng DNA) went into each PBMC replicate. Assay used: immunoSEQ multiplex PCR; TCRdb lists only in-frame clones, some missing. Counted here are 500,000 to 650,000 clones, just over 75% occurring once; the ten biggest clones make up more than 10%.

The chain carries TRBV7-9 and TRBJ2-2; TRBD1 aligns across 10 bases. This TCR was sampled from a middle-aged woman in good health. Some clones in this sample may be carry-over from other donors' samples. Sequencing was performed on PBMCs. CDR3 in amino acids: CASSLTGGPGELFF. The CDR3 coding sequence is TGTGCCAGCAGCTTGACAGGGGGCCCCGGGGAGCTGTTTTTT. Complete variable domain (other parts from reference TRBV7-9 and TRBJ2-2): DTGVSQNPRHKITKRGQNVTFRCDPISEHNRLYWYRQTLGQGPEFLTYFQNEAQLEKSRLLSDRFSAERPKGSFSTLEIQRTEQGDSAMYLCASSLTGGPGELFFGEGSRLTVL.